One T cell receptor (beta chain) is described in this entry. The V segment lost 4 bases and the J segment 3 bases; nucleotides outside the gene matches: 15. The CDR3 has 17 residues. CDR1 is LGHDT and CDR2 is YNNKEL in the germline V gene (reference sequence). The sample is drawn from a study of blood T cell repertoires in COVID-19. Overall study: Sample material is recorded as cDNA or gDNA derived from T cells, B-cell-depleted T cells, or PBMCs.

As processed by the authors: Cell counts per sample came from amplifying reference gene primers. Clones were sequenced by immunoSEQ multiplex PCR, and TCRdb holds only the in-frame ones, with some missing. The DNA was the basis for D and trimming; V, J and clone size are from that table. Of a few hundred thousand clones in the sample, roughly 88% were seen once. The study recruited people aged 18 to 89 years across about two dozen US areas. Among Cohort 3 donors, those recovered had two negative PCRs, clearance, or symptom resolution. Sequencing was performed on PBMCs or T cells enriched from blood (not recorded which). The sequence derives from a young woman who had recovered from COVID-19. The gene calls are TRBV3-1 (or the pseudogene TRBV3-2) and TRBJ2-7; 7 positions agree with TRBD1. CDR3 nucleotides: TGTGCCAGCAGCCGAACCCGGGGACAGAATTACATCTACGAGCAGTACTTC. This sequence encodes CASSRTRGQNYIYEQYF.